A selection of T cell receptor beta chains follows, all from one sample in a study of glioma-infiltrating T cells. MiXCR, run by TCRdb on the multiplex PCR reads, gives a single entry per CDR3 protein. The data hold about 93,000 distinct CDR3 sequences, with around 42% observed a single time. Sequenced: glioma tissue, nonneoplastic brain tissue, or PBMCs (not recorded which). The receptors shown here come from a human donor with low-grade glioma or glioblastoma, undergoing nonglioma brain surgery, or in good health (not recorded which). CDR3s include the opening cysteine and the closing phenylalanine or tryptophan. A D gene is named only where the DNA matches it firmly. For some rows the clone size is stated as once, few or many, or as a class when expanded; others skip it.

J,V,size,D,CDR3,DNA
TRBJ2-5,TRBV3-1,many,TRBD2,CASSQVRGGVAETQYF,TGTGCCAGCAGCCAAGTGCGGGGGGGCGTCGCCGAGACCCAGTACTTC
TRBJ2-7,TRBV20-1,.,TRBD1,CSARTGGYEQYF,TGCAGTGCTAGGACAGGGGGCTACGAGCAGTACTTC
TRBJ1-6,TRBV11-2,many,.,CASSKDELSYNSPLHF,TGTGCCAGCAGCAAGGATGAGCTCTCCTATAATTCACCCCTCCACTTT
TRBJ1-1,TRBV7-9,many,.,CASSLNNGDEAFF,TGTGCCAGCAGCTTGAACAACGGGGATGAAGCTTTCTTT
TRBJ2-1,TRBV12-3/TRBV12-4,.,TRBD2,CASRPGTSGPTYNEQFF,TGTGCCAGCAGACCCGGGACTAGCGGCCCTACCTACAATGAGCAGTTCTTC
TRBJ2-1,TRBV6-5,.,.,CASSYRGNSYNEQLF,TGTGCCAGCAGTTATCGGGGAAACTCATACAATGAGCAGCTCTTC
TRBJ2-7,TRBV7-6,many,.,CASSFGPDGGYEQYF,TGTGCCAGCAGCTTTGGGCCTGACGGAGGCTACGAGCAGTACTTC
TRBJ2-2,TRBV7-9,.,.,CASSQDSTGELFF,TGTGCCAGCAGCCAAGATTCCACCGGGGAGCTGTTTTTT
TRBJ1-1,TRBV27,.,.,CASSESGREAFF,TGTGCCAGCAGTGAAAGCGGCAGGGAAGCTTTCTTT
TRBJ1-5,TRBV3-1,.,.,CASSPSVTSGREVQPQHF,TGTGCCAGCAGCCCGTCCGTAACTAGCGGGAGGGAGGTTCAGCCCCAGCATTTT
TRBJ2-1,TRBV12-3/TRBV12-4,many,.,CASSFIILGGAQEQFF,TGTGCCAGCAGTTTTATCATTTTAGGAGGGGCGCAAGAGCAGTTCTTC
TRBJ1-2,TRBV6-2/TRBV6-3,.,.,CASSHSDLYNYTF,TGTGCCAGCAGTCATTCGGACCTCTATAACTACACCTTC
TRBJ2-4,TRBV3-1,many,.,CASSQTGNIQYF,TGTGCCAGCAGCCAAACGGGTAACATTCAGTACTTC
TRBJ1-1,TRBV29-1,many,.,CSVLSGATEAFF,TGCAGCGTACTCTCCGGGGCCACTGAAGCTTTCTTT
TRBJ1-1,TRBV6-6,many,.,CASSYSGTQGYAEAFF,TGTGCCAGCAGTTACTCTGGGACCCAGGGGTACGCTGAAGCTTTCTTT
TRBJ2-1,TRBV4-1,.,TRBD2,CASSTLGTSGRLYEQFF,TGCGCCAGCAGCACCCTCGGGACTAGCGGGAGGTTGTATGAGCAGTTCTTC
TRBJ2-5,TRBV30,.,TRBD1,CACGQGTEIQYF,TGTGCCTGTGGACAGGGGACCGAGATCCAGTACTTC
TRBJ1-1,TRBV20-1,many,.,CSARDTRAVTEAFF,TGCAGTGCTAGAGATACCAGGGCGGTCACTGAAGCTTTCTTT
TRBJ2-1,TRBV11-1,.,.,CASSFYICSAPGWNEQFF,.
TRBJ2-5,TRBV15,many,TRBD1,CATSPGQVQETQYF,TGTGCCACCAGTCCCGGACAGGTACAAGAGACCCAGTACTTC
TRBJ1-4,TRBV7-2,many,TRBD1,CASSWTGGNEKLFF,TGTGCCAGCAGCTGGACAGGGGGTAATGAAAAACTGTTTTTT
TRBJ1-1,TRBV9,many,.,CASSSRQLTEAFF,TGTGCCAGCAGCTCCCGACAGTTAACTGAAGCTTTCTTT
TRBJ2-3,TRBV24-1,many,TRBD1,CATSARQGSTDTQYF,TGTGCCACCAGTGCCCGACAGGGGAGCACAGATACGCAGTATTTT
TRBJ1-5,TRBV6-9,.,.,CASSNPGDINQPQHF,TGTGCCAGCAGTAATCCAGGGGACATCAATCAGCCCCAGCATTTT
TRBJ1-1,TRBV5-4,.,.,CASTQLVHGNTEAFF,TGTGCCAGCACCCAGCTAGTACATGGGAACACTGAAGCCTTCTTT
TRBJ2-7,TRBV6-2/TRBV6-3,many,.,CASRVSYEQYF,TGTGCCAGCAGGGTCAGCTACGAGCAGTACTTC
TRBJ2-7,TRBV4-1,many,TRBD2,CASSQVGGVYEQYF,TGCGCCAGCAGCCAAGTCGGGGGGGTTTACGAGCAGTACTTC
TRBJ1-1,TRBV29-1,many,.,CSVVSGRPTEAFF,TGCAGCGTTGTAAGTGGGAGACCCACTGAAGCTTTCTTT
TRBJ2-1,TRBV30,.,TRBD1,CAWFPGQEYNEQFF,TGTGCCTGGTTTCCGGGACAGGAATACAATGAGCAGTTCTTC
TRBJ2-3,TRBV4-1,.,TRBD1,CASSRSQGVEDTQYF,TGCGCCAGCAGCCGATCACAGGGGGTGGAAGATACGCAGTATTTT
TRBJ1-1,TRBV20-1,many,.,CSASPGVGDTEAFF,TGCAGTGCTTCCCCGGGAGTGGGTGACACTGAAGCTTTCTTT
TRBJ1-1,TRBV20-1,.,.,CSAPQGRVDTEAFF,TGCAGTGCACCCCAGGGGCGGGTGGACACCGAAGCATTCTTT
TRBJ2-1,TRBV2,many,TRBD2,CASSDERASGRYNEQFF,TGTGCCAGCAGTGATGAGCGGGCTAGCGGACGATACAATGAGCAGTTCTTC
TRBJ2-5,TRBV20-1,once,.,CSARDNRPKKSQYF,TGCAGTGCTAGAGACAACCGGCCAAAAAAGAGCCAGTACTTC
TRBJ1-1,TRBV19,many,.,CASSPGDTTEAFF,TGTGCCAGTAGCCCCGGGGATACCACTGAAGCTTTCTTT